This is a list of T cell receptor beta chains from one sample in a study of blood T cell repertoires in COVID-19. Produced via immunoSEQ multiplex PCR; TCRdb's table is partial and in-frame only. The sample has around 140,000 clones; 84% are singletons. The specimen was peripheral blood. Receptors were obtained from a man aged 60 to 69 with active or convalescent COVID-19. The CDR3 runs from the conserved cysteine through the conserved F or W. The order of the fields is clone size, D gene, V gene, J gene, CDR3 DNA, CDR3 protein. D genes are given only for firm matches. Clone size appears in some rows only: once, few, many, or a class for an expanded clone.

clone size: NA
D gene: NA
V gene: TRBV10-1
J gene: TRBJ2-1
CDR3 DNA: TGCGCCAGCAGTGAGGCCGGTATCTCCTACAATGAGCAGTTCTTC
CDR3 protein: CASSEAGISYNEQFF

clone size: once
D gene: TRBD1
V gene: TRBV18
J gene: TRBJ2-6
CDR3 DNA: TGTGCCAGCTCACCACCGGGACAGACGATCTCTGGGGCCAACGTCCTGACTTTC
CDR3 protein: CASSPPGQTISGANVLTF

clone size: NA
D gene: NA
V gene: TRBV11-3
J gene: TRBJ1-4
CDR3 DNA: TGTGCCAGCAGCTTCGAGAGGGAAAAACTGTTTTTT
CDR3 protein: CASSFEREKLFF

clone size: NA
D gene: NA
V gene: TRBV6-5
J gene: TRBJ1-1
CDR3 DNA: TGTGCCAGCAGTTACCCCGGGATGAACACTGAAGCTTTCTTT
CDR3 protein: CASSYPGMNTEAFF

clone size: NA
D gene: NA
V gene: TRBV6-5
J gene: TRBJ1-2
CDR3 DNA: TGTGCCAGCAGTTACGGCAGGGCAGTGGGAAATGGCTACACCTTC
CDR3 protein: CASSYGRAVGNGYTF

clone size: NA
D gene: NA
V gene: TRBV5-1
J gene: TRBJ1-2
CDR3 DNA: TGCGCCAGCAGCTTGACGGGGAAGGAGGGCTACACCTTC
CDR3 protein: CASSLTGKEGYTF

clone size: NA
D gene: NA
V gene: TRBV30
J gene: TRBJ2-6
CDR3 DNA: TGTGCCTGGAGCGTTAGAGGATTCTCTGGGGCCAACGTCCTGACTTTC
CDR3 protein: CAWSVRGFSGANVLTF

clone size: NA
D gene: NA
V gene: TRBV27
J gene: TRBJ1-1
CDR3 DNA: TGTGCCAGCAGTTTGGTGGGCGCGAACACTGAAGCTTTCTTT
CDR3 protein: CASSLVGANTEAFF

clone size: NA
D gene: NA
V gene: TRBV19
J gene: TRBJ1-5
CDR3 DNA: TGTGCCAGTAGTATAGGGGGAGGGGCCAGCAATCAGCCCCAGCATTTT
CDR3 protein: CASSIGGGASNQPQHF

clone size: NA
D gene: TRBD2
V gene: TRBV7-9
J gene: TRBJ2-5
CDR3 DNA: TGTGCCAGCACCCCCACTTCGACTAGCTCAGAGACCCAGTACTTC
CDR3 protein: CASTPTSTSSETQYF

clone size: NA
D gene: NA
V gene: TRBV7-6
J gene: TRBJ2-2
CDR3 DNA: TGTGCCAGCAGCCTCTCGACAGTAAACACCGGGGAGCTGTTTTTT
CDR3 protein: CASSLSTVNTGELFF

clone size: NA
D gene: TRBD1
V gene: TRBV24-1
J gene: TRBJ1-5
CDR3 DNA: TGTGCCACCAGTGAAGGCCAGGACAGGGGGAATCAGCCCCAGCATTTT
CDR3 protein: CATSEGQDRGNQPQHF

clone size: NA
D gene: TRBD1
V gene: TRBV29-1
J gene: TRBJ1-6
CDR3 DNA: TGCGGAGCAGGGGGCGGCAATTCACCCCTCCACTTT
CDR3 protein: CGAGGGNSPLHF

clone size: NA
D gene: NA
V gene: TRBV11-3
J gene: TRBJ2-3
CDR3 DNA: TGTGCCAGCAGCTTATCATTCGGGGGACTGGCGCAGTATTTT
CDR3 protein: CASSLSFGGLAQYF

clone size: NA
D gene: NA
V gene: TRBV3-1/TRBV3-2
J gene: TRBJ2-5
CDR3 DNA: TGTGCCAGCAGCTACAAACTTCGAACAGGAAAAGAGACCCAGTACTTC
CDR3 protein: CASSYKLRTGKETQYF

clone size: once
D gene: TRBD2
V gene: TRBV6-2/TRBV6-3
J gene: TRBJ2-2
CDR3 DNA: TGTGCCAGCAGTACCCGGATAGCGGGTCGGGGTTCGAACACCGGGGAGCTGTTTTTT
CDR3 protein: CASSTRIAGRGSNTGELFF

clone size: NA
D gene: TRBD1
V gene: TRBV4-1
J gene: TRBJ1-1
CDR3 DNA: TGCGCCAGCAGCCACCCGGGACAGGGGAACACTGAAGCTTTCTTT
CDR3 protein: CASSHPGQGNTEAFF

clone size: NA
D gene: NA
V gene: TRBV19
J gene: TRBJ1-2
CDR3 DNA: TGTGCCAGTACTCCAGACAGGCTATATGGCTACACCTTC
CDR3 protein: CASTPDRLYGYTF

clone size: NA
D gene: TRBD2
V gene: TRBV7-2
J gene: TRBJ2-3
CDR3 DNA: TGTGCCAGCAGCGGGACTAGCGGAAATACGCAGTATTTT
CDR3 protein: CASSGTSGNTQYF

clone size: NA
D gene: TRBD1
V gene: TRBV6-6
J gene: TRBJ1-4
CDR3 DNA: TGTGCCAGCAGACCCCGGACAGGGGGCCAAGAAAAACTGTTTTTT
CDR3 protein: CASRPRTGGQEKLFF

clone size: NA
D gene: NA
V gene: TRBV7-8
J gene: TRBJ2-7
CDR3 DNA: TGTGCCAGCAGCCCCAGGACAGTGAAGTCCTACGAGCAGTACTTC
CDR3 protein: CASSPRTVKSYEQYF

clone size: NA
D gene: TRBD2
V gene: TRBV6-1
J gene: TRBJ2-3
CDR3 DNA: TGTGCCAGCAGTGACCAAGGACTAGCGGGAGATGTAGATACGCAGTATTTT
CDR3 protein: CASSDQGLAGDVDTQYF

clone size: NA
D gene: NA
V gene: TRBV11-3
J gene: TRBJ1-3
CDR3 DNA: TGTGCCAGCAGTAGGGTTGGGGGACAACCTGGCTCTGGAAACACCATATATTTT
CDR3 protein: CASSRVGGQPGSGNTIYF

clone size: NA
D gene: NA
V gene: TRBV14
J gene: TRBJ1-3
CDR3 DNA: TGTGCCAGCAGCCAAGTCCGGGGAAACACCATATATTTT
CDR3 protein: CASSQVRGNTIYF

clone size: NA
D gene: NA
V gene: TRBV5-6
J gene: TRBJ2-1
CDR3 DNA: TGTGCCAGCAGCTTGACCCCAGTTGAGCAGTTCTTC
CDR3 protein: CASSLTPVEQFF

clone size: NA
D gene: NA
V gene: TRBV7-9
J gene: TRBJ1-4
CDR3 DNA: TGTGCCAGCAGTCCGGGACAAAGTAATGAAAAACTGTTTTTT
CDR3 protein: CASSPGQSNEKLFF

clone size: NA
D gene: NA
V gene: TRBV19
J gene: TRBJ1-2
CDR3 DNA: TGTGCCAGTAGTATAGATCTCCGGACAGCAAACTATGGCTACACCTTC
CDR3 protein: CASSIDLRTANYGYTF

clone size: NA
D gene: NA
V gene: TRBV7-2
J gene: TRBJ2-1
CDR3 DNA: TGTGCCAGCAGCCACTCTACTAGCTACAATGAGCAGTTCTTC
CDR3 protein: CASSHSTSYNEQFF

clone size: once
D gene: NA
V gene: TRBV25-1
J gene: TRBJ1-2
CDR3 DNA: TGTGCCAGCGGGGGCACTTTAGGCTACACCTTC
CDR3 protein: CASGGTLGYTF

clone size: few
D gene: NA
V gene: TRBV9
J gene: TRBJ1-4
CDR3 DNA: TGTGCCAGCAGCGTAGCTAGTACAACTAATGAAAAACTGTTTTTT
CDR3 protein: CASSVASTTNEKLFF

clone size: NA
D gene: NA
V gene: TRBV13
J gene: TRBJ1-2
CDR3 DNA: TGTGCCAGCAGCTTAGTCTCAGGTCTCTATGGCTACACCTTC
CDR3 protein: CASSLVSGLYGYTF

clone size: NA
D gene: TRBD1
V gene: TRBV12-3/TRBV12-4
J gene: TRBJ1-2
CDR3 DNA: TGTGCCAGCAGTGCATCGACAGGGGTCGGCTACACCTTC
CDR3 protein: CASSASTGVGYTF

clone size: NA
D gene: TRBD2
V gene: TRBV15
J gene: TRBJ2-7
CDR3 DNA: TGTGCCACCAGCAGAGGTCCCGCCTCTAGCGGAAGCTCCTACGAGCAGTACTTC
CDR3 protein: CATSRGPASSGSSYEQYF

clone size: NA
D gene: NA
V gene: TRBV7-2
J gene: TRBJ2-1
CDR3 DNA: TGTGCCAGCAGCTTAACCTGGGATAGACTATACAATGAGCAGTTCTTC
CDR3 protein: CASSLTWDRLYNEQFF

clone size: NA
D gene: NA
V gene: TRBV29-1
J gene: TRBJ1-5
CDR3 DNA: TGCAGCGTTGGAGGGCGGGATCGGCAGCCCCAGCATTTT
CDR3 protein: CSVGGRDRQPQHF